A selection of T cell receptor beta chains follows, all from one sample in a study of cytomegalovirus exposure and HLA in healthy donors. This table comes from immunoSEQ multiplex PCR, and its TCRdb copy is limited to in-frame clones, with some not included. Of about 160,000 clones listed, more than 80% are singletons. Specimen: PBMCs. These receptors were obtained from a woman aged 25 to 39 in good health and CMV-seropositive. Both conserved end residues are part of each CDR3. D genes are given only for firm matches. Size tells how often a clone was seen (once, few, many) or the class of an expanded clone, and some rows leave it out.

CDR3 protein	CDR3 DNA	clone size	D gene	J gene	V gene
CSGPIRGKGTEAFF	TGCAGCGGGCCCATAAGAGGGAAGGGCACTGAAGCTTTCTTT	once	-	TRBJ1-1	TRBV29-1
CASTTGAGTEAFF	TGTGCCAGCACTACAGGCGCCGGCACTGAAGCTTTCTTT	-	-	TRBJ1-1	TRBV2
CASSPDYGSSYNSPLHF	TGTGCCAGCAGCCCCGACTATGGGAGCTCCTATAATTCACCCCTCCACTTT	-	-	TRBJ1-6	TRBV11-2
CASSPPGGELFF	TGTGCCAGCAGCCCCCCGGGCGGGGAGCTGTTTTTT	-	-	TRBJ2-2	TRBV7-3
CASSRDRPTGELFF	TGTGCCAGCAGCCGGGACAGGCCCACCGGGGAGCTGTTTTTT	-	TRBD1	TRBJ2-2	TRBV5-5
CATSRKTVYEQYF	TGTGCCACCAGCAGGAAGACAGTCTACGAGCAGTACTTC	-	-	TRBJ2-7	TRBV15
CSVGQGGTDTQYF	TGCAGCGTGGGACAGGGAGGCACAGATACGCAGTATTTT	-	TRBD1	TRBJ2-3	TRBV29-1
CASSTGPGVEQYF	TGTGCCAGCAGCACCGGTCCCGGGGTCGAGCAGTACTTC	-	-	TRBJ2-7	TRBV2
CASNLPTNQPQHF	TGTGCCAGTAATCTCCCAACAAATCAGCCCCAGCATTTT	-	-	TRBJ1-5	TRBV19
CASSYSGGAGEQYF	TGTGCCAGCAGCTATAGCGGGGGGGCAGGTGAGCAGTACTTC	once	TRBD2	TRBJ2-5	TRBV7-3
CASSIGADRVLTSNQPQHF	TGTGCCAGTAGTATAGGGGCGGACAGGGTTTTAACGAGCAATCAGCCCCAGCATTTT	-	TRBD1	TRBJ1-5	TRBV19
CASSLALGGASGAEAFF	TGTGCCAGCTCACTAGCCCTGGGGGGGGCCTCGGGGGCTGAAGCTTTCTTT	-	-	TRBJ1-1	TRBV18
CASSPPIQGYGYTF	TGTGCCAGCTCACCACCGATCCAGGGCTATGGCTACACCTTC	-	-	TRBJ1-2	TRBV18
CASSQIETGELFF	TGTGCCAGCAGCCAAATCGAGACCGGGGAGCTGTTTTTT	-	-	TRBJ2-2	TRBV4-2
CASGFGDPSGNTIYF	TGTGCTAGTGGTTTCGGAGATCCCTCTGGAAACACCATATATTTT	-	-	TRBJ1-3	TRBV12-5
CASRRGTGGLETQYF	TGTGCCAGCAGGAGGGGGACAGGGGGCTTAGAGACCCAGTACTTC	few	TRBD1	TRBJ2-5	TRBV5-8
CASSYGTGGGQPQHF	TGTGCCAGCAGCTATGGGACAGGGGGGGGTCAGCCCCAGCATTTT	-	TRBD1	TRBJ1-5	TRBV27
CASGRIGTAQETQYF	TGTGCCAGCGGACGGATCGGGACAGCACAAGAGACCCAGTACTTC	-	TRBD1	TRBJ2-5	TRBV6-5
CASSIIVGSAGESGYTF	TGTGCCAGTAGTATAATTGTGGGGTCGGCAGGGGAATCCGGCTACACCTTC	-	-	TRBJ1-2	TRBV19
CASSLGSGAYEQYF	TGTGCCAGCAGCTTGGGTTCAGGGGCCTACGAGCAGTACTTC	few	-	TRBJ2-7	TRBV5-4
CASGQDYYEQYF	TGTGCTAGTGGCCAGGACTACTACGAGCAGTACTTC	-	-	TRBJ2-7	TRBV12-5
CSVVAGNEQYF	TGCAGCGTAGTGGCGGGGAACGAGCAGTACTTC	-	-	TRBJ2-7	TRBV29-1
CASSYSNGLETQYF	TGTGCCAGCAGTTACTCGAACGGTTTAGAGACCCAGTACTTC	-	-	TRBJ2-5	TRBV6-5
CASSQAGGVTDTQYF	TGTGCCAGCAGCCAAGCCGGAGGGGTAACAGATACGCAGTATTTT	few	-	TRBJ2-3	TRBV4-2